This entry lists 8 T cell receptor beta chains sequenced from one sample in a study of vaccination and CD4 T cells after COVID-19 (dated 2022 in TCRdb). These TCRs are of unknown antigen specificity. The library was obtained by PCR. This sample was sequenced with an Illumina iSeq 100. At the Johns Hopkins FTIC core, DNA from the cultured CD4+ T cells underwent TCR sequencing with the Oncomine TCR Beta short-read assay. Through fastp at Q25 and MiXCR, TCRdb rebuilt clones from the public reads, retaining in-frame beta chains. CDR3 protein duplicates are merged, each entry listing the most common genes and DNA. The sample profile shows around 13,000 distinct CDR3 sequences; about 30% of them were found once. The top ten constitute roughly 12% of the sample. According to the study, the label for this sample's treatment or condition signals: roughly 10-day PBMC culture with coronavirus spike peptide pools or control peptides (ViraFEST assay).

The sample here was CD4+ T cells from blood, cultured in vitro, taken after SARS-CoV-2 vaccination. The receptors were sampled from a human donor who had recovered from COVID-19.

In this sample, this clonotype is large. The chain couples TRBV20-1 to TRBJ1-5, with D possibly TRBD1 on 5 matching bases. Germline V gene data show CDR1 as DFQATT and CDR2 as SNEGSKA (reference sequence). V lost 6 bases and J lost 0, with 18 bases in between. The CDR3 has 16 residues. This chain's CDR3 is CSAIQEGRNSNQPQHF. The CDR3 bases are TGCAGTGCCATTCAGGAGGGGCGGAATAGCAATCAGCCCCAGCATTTT.

The rearrangement uses TRBV11-1 and TRBJ2-5, with unresolved D. CDR3 length equals 16 residues. Trimming took 5 bases from V and 3 from J, leaving 19 bases between them. Germline loops: CDR1 SGHAT, CDR2 FQDESV (reference sequence). The DNA of the CDR3 is TGTGCCAGCAGCCGGTTGAAATGGCCCACAGAAGAGACCCAGTACTTC. It is translated as CASSRLKWPTEETQYF.

This clonotype was seen more than once but under ten times. The chain has TRBV6-4 and TRBJ2-3, with D possibly being TRBD1 (5 bases). With 6 bases removed from V and 4 bases from J, the gap between germline ends came to 14 bases. The CDR3 length is 14 residues. Germline CDR1 reads MRHNA; CDR2 reads SNTAGT. DNA of the CDR3: TGTGCCAGCAGGGTGCAGGGCAGTGCAGATACGCAGTATTTT. Its translation: CASRVQGSADTQYF.

The genes are TRBV5-1 and TRBJ1-1; 7 bases are a match to TRBD1. The CDR3 contains 14 residues. J was trimmed by 4 bases and V by 5 bases; bases with no gene match: 8. Germline-derived CDR1 and CDR2 are SGHRS and YFSETQ. CDR3 sequence: CASRRLGTATEAFF. CDR3 DNA sequence: TGCGCCAGCAGGAGACTCGGGACAGCCACTGAAGCTTTCTTT.

This clonotype was counted between two and nine times. This chain joins TRBV29-1 and TRBJ1-2; no reliable D call. Trimming shortened V by 6 bases and J by 5 bases, and 7 bases separated the two germline ends. The CDR3 is 10 residues long. CDR1 is SQVTM, CDR2 ANQGSEA, per germline. In DNA, the CDR3 is TGCAGCGTCCGCCAGTATGGCTACACCTTC. It specifies CSVRQYGYTF.

This clonotype is classed as medium-sized. The chain carries TRBV7-2 and TRBJ2-5; D gene uncertain. Germline lookup yields CDR1 SGHTA and CDR2 FQGNSA. The CDR3 extends over 15 amino acids. Trimming stripped 2 bases from V and 2 bases from J, with 12 bases between. CDR3 sequence: CASSLIISQQETQYF. The CDR3 region has the DNA TGTGCCAGCAGCTTAATTATCAGCCAACAAGAGACCCAGTACTTC.

V gene TRBV20-1 combines with J gene TRBJ1-2; 7 positions agree with TRBD1. Germline V gene lookup returns CDR1 DFQATT and CDR2 SNEGSKA (reference sequence). The CDR3 covers 12 residues. CDR3 sequence reads: CSVPTGLYGYTF. For the CDR3, the DNA is TGCAGCGTACCGACAGGGCTCTATGGCTACACCTTC.

This clonotype showed up just once. This chain connects TRBV6-5 to TRBJ1-2; no firm D call. The germline V gene has CDR1 MNHEY and CDR2 SVGAGI. The CDR3 has 15 residues. V lost 0 bases and J lost 4, with 12 bases in between. The CDR3 protein is CASSYSTLGTYGYTF. CDR3 sequence (DNA): TGTGCCAGCAGTTACTCGACCCTAGGCACCTATGGCTACACCTTC.